Shown below are 21 T cell receptor beta chains from a single sample sequenced in a study of early T cells in non-severe SARS-CoV-2 infection. Each CDR3 protein gets one entry after TCRdb re-called the 5' RACE reads with MiXCR. The table includes under 70,000 distinct CDR3 sequences, 12% detected once. Material for sequencing was whole blood. These receptor sequences come from an adult who was a healthcare worker with PCR-confirmed SARS-CoV-2 infection or an uninfected control (not recorded which).

V gene TRBV4-3 combines with J gene TRBJ2-1, with D tentatively TRBD1 (6 bases). Looked up from germline, CDR1 is LGHNA and CDR2 is YSLEER. V lost 0 bases, J lost 13 bases, and 22 bases lay in between. The CDR3 extends over 16 amino acids. CDR3 in DNA: TGCGCCAGCAGCCAAGATCGAGAAGGGACACCTGACACCCAGTTCTTC. It translates to CASSQDREGTPDTQFF.

The table lists this clonotype with a few counts. The gene calls are TRBV20-1 and TRBJ2-7; 8 bases are a match to TRBD1. After removal of 3 bases from V and 3 bases from J, the junction contained 1 base not matched to a gene. This CDR3 is built from 12 residues. CDR1 is DFQATT and CDR2 is SNEGSKA in the germline V gene (reference sequence). The DNA of the CDR3 is TGCAGTGCTAGGGACAGGGTCTACGAGCAGTACTTC. As protein: CSARDRVYEQYF.

This clonotype was counted many times. The V gene is TRBV11-2, the J gene TRBJ2-1; either TRBD1 or TRBD2 may supply D (6 bases each). This CDR3 has 15 residues. Germline CDR1 reads SGHAT; CDR2 reads FQNNGV. The V end lost 3 bases, the J end lost 6 bases, and 15 bases lay between the germline ends. The CDR3 DNA reads TGTGCCAGCAGCTTCCTTAGCGGCAGGGGCAATGAGCAGTTCTTC. This encodes CASSFLSGRGNEQFF.

This chain joins TRBV3-1 and TRBJ2-2; 10 nucleotides agree with TRBD1. Germline CDR1 is LGHDT and CDR2 is YNNKEL (reference sequence). The V and J ends lost 4 bases and 7 bases, in that order; junction bases with no gene match: 6. This CDR3 comprises 15 residues. The CDR3 bases are TGTGCCAGCAGCCCCATGGACAGGGGGTTCGGGGAGCTGTTTTTT. The encoded protein is CASSPMDRGFGELFF.

This clonotype was observed a handful of times. The V call is TRBV29-1, the J call TRBJ2-1; 13 bases match TRBD2. Germline lookup yields CDR1 SQVTM and CDR2 ANQGSEA. The CDR3 covers 18 residues. Trimming at V came to 4 bases and at J to 2 bases, leaving 11 bases not matched to a gene. This chain's CDR3 is CSVVGTSGDTSTYNEQFF. The CDR3 DNA reads TGCAGCGTTGTAGGGACTAGCGGGGATACATCTACCTACAATGAGCAGTTCTTC.

Many counts were recorded for this clonotype. The gene calls are TRBV4-1 and TRBJ2-1; D uncertain. The CDR3 has 15 amino acids. V lost 0 bases and J lost 7, with 13 bases in between. Germline V lookup: CDR1 MGHRA, CDR2 YSYEKL. The CDR3 loop reads CASSQDHGTSNEQFF. CDR3 nucleotides: TGCGCCAGCAGCCAAGATCACGGCACCTCGAATGAGCAGTTCTTC.

This chain uses TRBV6-2 or TRBV6-3 with TRBJ2-7; D perhaps matches TRBD2 (6 bases). The germline CDR1 and CDR2 sequences are MNHEY and SVGEGT. The CDR3 sequence is 13 residues long. Deletions cut 5 bases from V and 4 bases from J, with 12 bases between. The CDR3 sequence is CASSPGRPYEQYF. The DNA for the CDR3 is TGTGCCAGCAGTCCCGGGAGACCATACGAGCAGTACTTC.

This clonotype has a handful of counts. The V and J genes are TRBV7-9 and TRBJ2-3; 10 positions agree with TRBD1. The V and J ends lost 5 bases and 1 base, in that order; junction bases with no gene match: 3. Germline V CDR1 and CDR2: SEHNR, FQNEAQ (reference sequence). The CDR3 spans 15 residues. CDR3 amino acids: CASSPGTGGTDTQYF. The CDR3 DNA sequence: TGTGCCAGCAGCCCGGGGACAGGGGGCACAGATACGCAGTATTTT.

This clonotype was observed many times. The rearrangement links TRBV13 to TRBJ2-3, with no clear D. The V gene lost 2 bases and the J gene lost 2 bases, with 2 bases spanning the gap. This CDR3 is built from 12 residues. Germline V CDR1 and CDR2: PRHDT, FYEKMQ (reference sequence). The CDR3 DNA reads as TGTGCCAGCAGCTTATACACAGATACGCAGTATTTT. It is translated as CASSLYTDTQYF.

The table lists this clonotype with a few counts. The V gene is TRBV19, the J gene TRBJ2-7, with TRBD1 as a possible D gene (5 bases). V was pared by 0 bases and J by 6 bases, with 15 bases between. Germline-derived CDR1 and CDR2 are LNHDA and SQIVND (reference sequence). The CDR3 is made up of 15 amino acids. The CDR3: CASSIDPFVGREQYF. CDR3 nucleotide sequence: TGTGCCAGTAGTATAGATCCCTTTGTGGGGCGCGAGCAGTACTTC.

This clonotype was seen a handful of times. J is TRBJ2-7 and V is TRBV7-3; a weak D match, TRBD2 (6 bases). The CDR3 has 13 residues. CDR1 and CDR2 from the germline V gene are SGHTA and FQGTGA. Trimming removed 5 bases at V and 6 bases at J, with 14 bases between. The CDR3 spells CASSQGLPGEQYF. In DNA form, the CDR3 reads TGTGCCAGCAGCCAGGGACTCCCTGGCGAGCAGTACTTC.

This clonotype was seen many times. V is TRBV6-2 or TRBV6-3 and J is TRBJ2-7; 14 bases fit TRBD2. Trimming took 6 bases from V and 0 from J; bases not matched to a gene: 1. The CDR3 length is 15 residues. Germline assignment: CDR1 MNHEY and CDR2 SVGEGT. Written as DNA, the CDR3 is TGTGCCAGCAGAGGGACTAGCGGGAGCTCCTACGAGCAGTACTTC. This translates into CASRGTSGSSYEQYF.

At least ten counts were recorded for this clonotype. The chain is built from TRBV9 and TRBJ1-4; no definite D call. The length of the CDR3 is 12 residues. Germline V gene sequence: CDR1 SGDLS, CDR2 YYNGEE. V gave up 4 bases and J gave up 8 bases, with 9 bases separating them. CDR3 nucleotides: TGTGCCAGCAGCCCGAGTGGGGAAAAACTGTTTTTT. Amino acid sequence: CASSPSGEKLFF.

The J gene is TRBJ2-5, the V gene TRBV29-1; weak D call: TRBD2 (5 bases). There are 11 residues in the CDR3. CDR1 and CDR2 (germline): SQVTM, ANQGSEA. Trimming shortened V by 4 bases and J by 2 bases, and 5 bases separated the two germline ends. CDR3: CSVGTQETQYF. For the CDR3, the DNA is TGCAGCGTTGGGACTCAAGAGACCCAGTACTTC.

To note about this clonotype: One base away lies a much larger clone, so this may be a sequencing read error. This rearrangement joins TRBV19 to TRBJ1-4; D ambiguous. This CDR3 spans 14 amino acids. Looked up from germline, CDR1 is LNHDA and CDR2 is SQIVND (reference sequence). V was shortened by 7 bases and J by 8 bases, with 17 bases between the two germline ends. CDR3 DNA sequence: TGTGCCAGTACAGGAGGAACAGTACGGGAAAAACTGTTTTTT. This sequence encodes CASTGGTVREKLFF.

The chain couples TRBV6-2 or TRBV6-3 to TRBJ1-1, with D possibly matching TRBD1 (6 bases). Looked up from germline, CDR1 is MNHEY and CDR2 is SVGEGT. Trimming removed 6 bases from V and 2 bases from J, with 25 bases in between. The CDR3 contains 18 residues. The CDR3: CASRPGSYRTDTNTEAFF. For the CDR3, the DNA is TGTGCCAGCAGACCCGGGTCTTACCGGACAGATACTAACACTGAAGCTTTCTTT.

This clonotype was detected a few times. The chain recombines TRBV6-5 with TRBJ1-2; unclear D gene. CDR1 is MNHEY, CDR2 SVGAGI, per germline. Trimming took 11 bases from V and 5 from J, leaving 12 bases between them. The CDR3 has 11 amino acids. The CDR3 DNA follows: TGTGCCGCCGCGGGAAGATATGGCTACACCTTC. Translation: CAAAGRYGYTF.

Ten or more counts support this clonotype. The rearrangement uses TRBV18 and TRBJ1-1, with D uncertain. The CDR3 extends over 14 amino acids. V was pared by 1 base and J by 1 base, with 7 bases between. Germline lookup yields CDR1 KGHSH and CDR2 LQKENI. The CDR3 is CASSPRTENTEAFF. The CDR3 nucleotides are TGTGCCAGCTCACCACGAACCGAGAACACTGAAGCTTTCTTT.

This clonotype was detected a few times. J is TRBJ2-2 and V is TRBV20-1; TRBD2 might be the D (5 bases). Trimming removed 2 bases from V and 6 bases from J, with 13 bases in between. The V gene's germline CDR1 is DFQATT and CDR2 SNEGSKA (reference sequence). This CDR3 has 14 residues. CDR3 protein: CSARKDALAGELFF. CDR3 nucleotides: TGCAGTGCTAGAAAAGACGCACTAGCCGGGGAGCTGTTTTTT.

The table lists this clonotype with many counts. The chain uses TRBV12-3 or TRBV12-4 and TRBJ2-2; D perhaps matches TRBD2 (5 bases). CDR3 length: 15 residues. With 6 bases removed from V and 2 bases from J, the gap between germline ends came to 13 bases. In nucleotides, the CDR3 is TGTGCCAGCAGCCTCCGGACGGGAAACACCGGGGAGCTGTTTTTT. It yields the protein CASSLRTGNTGELFF.

This clonotype was found a few times. This rearrangement joins TRBV7-8 to TRBJ2-1; weak D call: TRBD2 (5 bases). This CDR3 has 17 amino acids. Per the germline V gene, CDR1 is SGHVS and CDR2 is FQNEAQ. V shed 5 bases and J shed 4 bases, with 21 bases lying between them. Written as DNA, the CDR3 is TGTGCCAGCAGCCTCCGGGATGTTGGGGTTGCTTACAATGAGCAGTTCTTC. This sequence encodes CASSLRDVGVAYNEQFF.